What follows is one TCR beta chain and its context. DNA at 200 ng, 25,000 to 35,000 T cell genomes, went into sorted-subset replicate PCRs. Using immunoSEQ multiplex PCR, the repertoire was profiled, and TCRdb retains in-frame clones only, with some absent. The sample shows 2 million to 2.5 million clones, approximately 95% of them seen only once. This sample stems from a study of shared clonotypes between healthy human individuals. Trimming pared 3 bases from V and 3 bases from J, leaving 16 bases between. Germline V CDR1 and CDR2: SGHNT, YYREEE (reference sequence). The CDR3 sequence is 15 residues long.

The sequenced material came from naive CD4+ T cells sorted from blood. Subset here: CD45RA+ positively selected. The chain employs TRBV5-4 and TRBJ2-7, with a weak D call TRBD2 (6 bases). The receptor's source is a man aged 18 to 29 in good health. CDR3 loop: CASSSQDYQNYEQYF. The CDR3 coding sequence is TGTGCCAGCAGCTCCCAGGACTACCAGAACTACGAGCAGTACTTC.